Following are 14 T cell receptor beta chains from one sample sequenced in a study of cytomegalovirus exposure and HLA in healthy donors. The PCR employed 60 Vbeta primers together with 13 Jbeta primers. Produced via immunoSEQ multiplex PCR; TCRdb's table is partial and in-frame only. This sample has roughly 200,000 clones, with about three quarters found just once. What was sequenced was PBMCs. The receptors were gathered from a woman aged 60-70 years in good health and CMV-seropositive.

A single count supports this clone. This chain uses TRBV11-2 with TRBJ2-2; 8 bases agree with TRBD2. The J segment lost 0 bases and the V segment lost 5 bases, leaving 5 bases of the junction unmatched. Germline CDR1 is SGHAT and CDR2 is FQNNGV. The CDR3 runs 16 residues. For the CDR3, the DNA is TGTGCCAGCAGCCCCATTAGCGGGACGAACACCGGGGAGCTGTTTTTT. Protein product: CASSPISGTNTGELFF.

Details on this clone: Other DNA sequences in the same sample also yield this CDR3. The chain carries TRBV5-1 and TRBJ2-1; D is ambiguous. V shed 4 bases and J shed 2 bases, with 10 bases lying between them. The CDR3 is 14 residues long. Germline loops: CDR1 SGHRS, CDR2 YFSETQ. The CDR3 nucleotides read TGCGCCAGCAGCCTTGGAGAGGCCTACAATGAGCAGTTCTTC. Translated, it gives CASSLGEAYNEQFF.

This CDR3 reads CASSPSITNGREPQHF. DNA of the CDR3: TGTGCCAGCTCACCTTCGATAACCAACGGGAGAGAGCCCCAGCATTTT. The chain joins TRBV18 to TRBJ1-5; no clear D gene. Trimming removed 3 bases from V and 8 bases from J, with 20 bases in between. CDR1 KGHSH and CDR2 LQKENI come from the germline V gene. The CDR3 is 16 residues long.

The V call is TRBV6-1, the J call TRBJ1-2, with 10 positions matching TRBD1. The CDR3 sequence is 16 residues long. Trimming took 2 bases from V and 2 from J; bases not matched to a gene: 5. Germline V lookup: CDR1 MNHNS, CDR2 SASEGT. CDR3 nucleotides: TGTGCCAGCAGTGAACGGGGGGGACAGGGGAACTATGGCTACACCTTC. Residues: CASSERGGQGNYGYTF.

This sequence joins TRBV4-3 and TRBJ2-1; tentative D call: TRBD2 (5 bases). Germline V gene lookup returns CDR1 LGHNA and CDR2 YSLEER. The CDR3 length is 19 residues. V was shortened by 3 bases and J by 2 bases, with 23 bases between the two germline ends. DNA of the CDR3: TGCGCCAGCAGCCAGCTTGGGTGGGGAACGGGAACGGCCTACAATGAGCAGTTCTTC. The encoded protein is CASSQLGWGTGTAYNEQFF.

CDR3 sequence reads: CASSPGGEPRYGYTF. For the CDR3, the DNA is TGCGCCAGCAGCCCCGGCGGAGAGCCTCGGTATGGCTACACCTTC. The J gene is TRBJ1-2, the V gene TRBV5-1; unclear D gene. The V end lost 4 bases, the J end lost 5 bases, and 18 bases lay between the germline ends. This CDR3 is 15 amino acids long. CDR1 and CDR2 from the germline V gene are SGHRS and YFSETQ.

This clone was counted only a few times. The rearrangement links TRBV7-2 to TRBJ2-7; tentatively, D is TRBD1 (6 bases). The V gene lost 4 bases and the J gene lost 4 bases, with 14 bases spanning the gap. Germline assignment: CDR1 SGHTA and CDR2 FQGNSA. The CDR3 runs to 14 residues. The DNA of the CDR3 is TGTGCCAGCAGCTCACAGGGCCTCGTGTACGAGCAGTACTTC. It encodes CASSSQGLVYEQYF. The variable domain in full, with the rest retrieved from reference TRBV7-2 and TRBJ2-7, is GAGVSQSPSNKVTEKGKDVELRCDPISGHTALYWYRQSLGQGLEFLIYFQGNSAPDKSGLPSDRFSAERTGGSVSTLTIQRTQQEDSAVYLCASSSQGLVYEQYFGPGTRLTVT.

J is TRBJ1-1 and V is TRBV7-2; TRBD1 is a possible D gene (5 bases). Germline V gene sequence: CDR1 SGHTA, CDR2 FQGNSA. Trimming took 5 bases from V and 12 from J, leaving 22 bases between them. The CDR3 consists of 14 residues. The DNA for the CDR3 is TGTGCCAGCAGCCTCCCCTCCGTTCAGGGCAGGTCTTTCTTT. Translating it yields CASSLPSVQGRSFF.

The genes are TRBV7-2 and TRBJ2-5; TRBD2 might be the D (5 bases). The CDR3 is made up of 15 amino acids. Germline lookup yields CDR1 SGHTA and CDR2 FQGNSA. Trimming took 6 bases from V and 5 from J, leaving 19 bases between them. CDR3 DNA: TGTGCCAGCAGTTCATGGGTCCGAGGGCTCGAGACCCAGTACTTC. This encodes CASSSWVRGLETQYF.

The CDR3 nucleotides read TGTGCCAGCAGTTACTCAGGCGGGGGGGCCGTCTACGAGCAGTACTTC. Translating gives CASSYSGGGAVYEQYF. This chain links TRBV6-5 with TRBJ2-7; 9 nucleotides align to TRBD2. The V gene's germline CDR1 is MNHEY and CDR2 SVGAGI. The CDR3 is 16 amino acids. V trimming: 0 bases; J trimming: 3 bases; junction bases outside the gene matches: 6.

This clone occurred once. The chain combines TRBV19 with TRBJ2-1; 7 bases match TRBD2. The CDR3 consists of 17 residues. Germline CDR1 is LNHDA and CDR2 is SQIVND (reference sequence). V gave up 5 bases and J gave up 1 base; unmatched junction bases: 11. The CDR3 region is CASSSPAGVRSYNEQFF. The CDR3 coding sequence is TGTGCCAGTAGTTCTCCGGCGGGAGTCCGATCCTACAATGAGCAGTTCTTC.

This chain uses TRBV7-9 with TRBJ2-1; D may be TRBD2 (6 bases). Deletions cut 5 bases from V and 5 bases from J, with 16 bases between. The CDR3 covers 15 residues. CDR1 SEHNR and CDR2 FQNEAQ come from the germline V gene (reference sequence). CDR3 nucleotide sequence: TGTGCCAGCAGCAAAGGATGGGGGGTCAACAATGAGCAGTTCTTC. Translating gives CASSKGWGVNNEQFF.

V gene TRBV30 combines with J gene TRBJ1-5; no clear D. V was shortened by 1 base and J by 3 bases, with 10 bases between the two germline ends. CDR3 length: 14 amino acids. CDR1 GTSNPN and CDR2 SVGIG come from the germline V gene (reference sequence). CDR3: CAWSGMRANQPQHF. The CDR3 DNA follows: TGTGCCTGGAGTGGAATGAGGGCCAATCAGCCCCAGCATTTT.

The chain recombines TRBV10-3 with TRBJ1-2; 8 nucleotides align to TRBD1. V gave up 6 bases and J gave up 2 bases; unmatched junction bases: 8. The CDR3 has 15 residues. CDR1 is ENHRY and CDR2 is SYGVKD in the germline V gene. CDR3 DNA sequence: TGTGCCATCAGGGGTGACAGGGGAGGGAACTATGGCTACACCTTC. This encodes CAIRGDRGGNYGYTF.